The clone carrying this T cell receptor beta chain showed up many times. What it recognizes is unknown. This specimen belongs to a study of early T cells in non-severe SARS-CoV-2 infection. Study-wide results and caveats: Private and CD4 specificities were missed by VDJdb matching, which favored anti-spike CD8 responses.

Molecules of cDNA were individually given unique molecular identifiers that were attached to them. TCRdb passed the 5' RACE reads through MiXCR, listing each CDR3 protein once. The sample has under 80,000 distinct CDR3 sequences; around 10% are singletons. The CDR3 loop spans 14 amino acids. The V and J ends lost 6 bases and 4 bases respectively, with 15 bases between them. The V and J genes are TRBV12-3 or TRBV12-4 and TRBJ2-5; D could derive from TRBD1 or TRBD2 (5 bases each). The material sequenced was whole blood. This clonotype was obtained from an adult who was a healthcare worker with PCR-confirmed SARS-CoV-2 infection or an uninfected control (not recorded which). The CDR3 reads CASRGDHGGETQYF. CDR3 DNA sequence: TGTGCCAGCAGGGGGGACCACGGAGGAGAGACCCAGTACTTC.